The following is a TCR beta chain sequence with its context. No antigen is known for it. This specimen comes from a study of PD-1 blockade in classical Hodgkin lymphoma. Points from the study as a whole: TCR diversity in CD4+, not CD8+, cells rose significantly by C4D1.

Germline CDR1 is MGHRA and CDR2 is YSYEKL. The length of the CDR3 is 13 residues. V was pared by 1 base and J by 3 bases, with 4 bases between. Each patient relapsed following autologous stem cell transplantation, and prior brentuximab vedotin exposure differed. PBMCs, once thawed, yielded CD8+ T cells isolated by magnetic negative selection. Method: immunoSEQ multiplex PCR; TCRdb's copy keeps in-frame clones and lacks some. The sample records some 25,000 clones, around 90% being singletons. The specimen comprised CD8+ T cells from blood, sampled at baseline. The receptor was derived from a human donor with classical Hodgkin lymphoma. This chain connects TRBV4-1 to TRBJ2-1, with D unclear. This CDR3 is CASSQVGYNEQFF. In nucleotides, the CDR3 is TGCGCCAGCAGCCAAGTAGGCTACAATGAGCAGTTCTTC.